In this sample, the clone carrying this T cell receptor (beta chain) turned up many times. The antigen remains unidentified. The data stem from a study of T-cell memory formation after mild COVID-19. At the level of the study: Largely donor-specific sequence clusters came from a couple of donors. Points from the study as a whole: The study found balanced CD4/CD8 in clones contracting day 15 to 85 and a CD4+ lean in later expanders.

The CDR3 runs to 11 residues. TCRdb itself ran the 5' RACE reads through MiXCR, one entry per CDR3 protein. This table has roughly 110,000 distinct CDR3 sequences, 14% appearing once. What was sequenced was PBMCs or a T cell subset sorted from them (not recorded which). V gene TRBV3-2 combines with J gene TRBJ2-7. TRBV3-2 is designated a pseudogene. The clonotype comes from a man between 18 and 29 years old who had mild COVID-19 (a few samples of this study predate the infection). Cell type and time point are not known. CDR3 in DNA: TGTGCCAGCAGCCAAGGGTACGAGCAGTACTTC. Translating it yields CASSQGYEQYF.